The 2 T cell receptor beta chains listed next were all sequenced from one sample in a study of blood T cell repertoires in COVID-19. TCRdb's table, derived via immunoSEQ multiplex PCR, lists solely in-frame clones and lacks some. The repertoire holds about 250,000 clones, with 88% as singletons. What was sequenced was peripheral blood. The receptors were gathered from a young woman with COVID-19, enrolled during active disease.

The CDR3 coding sequence is TGTGCCAGCAGCACCAGGACAGAAACTTACTTGTACTTC. Its translation: CASSTRTETYLYF. The chain carries TRBV7-2 and TRBJ2-5, with a possible D match to TRBD1 (6 bases). The germline V gene encodes CDR1 SGHTA and CDR2 FQGNSA. Trimming pared 5 bases from V and 13 bases from J, leaving 20 bases between. This CDR3 has 13 residues.

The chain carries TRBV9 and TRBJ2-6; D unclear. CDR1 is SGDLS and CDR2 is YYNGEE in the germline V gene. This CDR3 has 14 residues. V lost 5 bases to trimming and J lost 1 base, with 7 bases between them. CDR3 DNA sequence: TGTGCCAGCAGTCGACAATCTGGGGCCAACGTCCTGACTTTC. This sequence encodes CASSRQSGANVLTF.